Below, one TCR beta chain is given with its context. This sample was included in a study of blood T cell repertoires in COVID-19. Assay: immunoSEQ multiplex PCR; the TCRdb copy retains only in-frame clones and omits some. The sample contains 90,000 to 100,000 clones, 89% of which appear only once. The CDR3 sequence is 15 residues long. V lost 0 bases to trimming and J lost 5 bases, with 12 bases between them. The germline gives CDR1 SGHRS, CDR2 YFSETQ. The sample consisted of peripheral blood. The source of this sequence is a man aged 55 to 70 with COVID-19, enrolled during active disease. The V gene is TRBV5-1, the J gene TRBJ1-5; no clear D. CDR3 in DNA: TGCGCCAGCAGCTTGGATTCAGGTTCAGATCAGCCCCAGCATTTT. Translation gives CASSLDSGSDQPQHF.